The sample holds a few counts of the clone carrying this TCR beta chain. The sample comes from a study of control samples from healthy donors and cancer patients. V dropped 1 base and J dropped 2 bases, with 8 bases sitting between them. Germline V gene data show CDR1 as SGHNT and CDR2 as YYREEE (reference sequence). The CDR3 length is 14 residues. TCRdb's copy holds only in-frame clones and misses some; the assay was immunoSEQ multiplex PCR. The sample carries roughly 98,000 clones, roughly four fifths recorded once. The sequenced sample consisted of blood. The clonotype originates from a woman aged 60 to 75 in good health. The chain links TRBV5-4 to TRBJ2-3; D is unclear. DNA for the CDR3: TGTGCCAGCAGCTTGCCACCCCCCACAGATACGCAGTATTTT. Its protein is CASSLPPPTDTQYF.